This is a list of T cell receptor beta chains from one sample in a study of cytomegalovirus exposure and HLA in healthy donors. The assay was immunoSEQ multiplex PCR, and TCRdb's table has in-frame clones only and misses some. The data show approximately 160,000 clones, 84% seen once. The sequencing input was PBMCs. The receptor set was obtained from a man aged 25 to 45 in good health and CMV-seropositive. Both conserved end residues are part of each CDR3. Each record gives: D gene, V gene, J gene, clone size, CDR3 protein, CDR3 DNA. A D gene is named only where the DNA matches it firmly. Where a row states a size, it is once, few, many or the class of an expanded clone; other rows omit it.

NA	TRBV7-2	TRBJ2-5	NA	CASSFQGSAGVQETQYF	TGTGCCAGCAGCTTCCAGGGTTCCGCTGGGGTCCAAGAGACCCAGTACTTC
TRBD1	TRBV6-5	TRBJ1-2	NA	CASSNRQGGYTF	TGTGCCAGCAGTAACAGACAGGGCGGCTACACCTTC
TRBD2	TRBV30	TRBJ2-2	NA	CAWSVLASGSGELFF	TGTGCCTGGAGTGTACTCGCTAGCGGTTCCGGGGAGCTGTTTTTT
NA	TRBV7-6	TRBJ2-5	NA	CASSPVAQSETQYF	TGTGCCAGCAGCCCAGTAGCCCAGTCAGAGACCCAGTACTTC
TRBD1	TRBV27	TRBJ2-2	NA	CASSFHGQGGELFF	TGTGCCAGCAGTTTCCACGGACAGGGAGGGGAGCTGTTTTTT
NA	TRBV4-1	TRBJ1-1	once	CASTRAGAGTEAFF	TGCGCCAGCACCCGGGCGGGGGCGGGCACTGAAGCTTTCTTT
TRBD1	TRBV5-6	TRBJ2-3	once	CASKQTGATDTQYF	TGTGCCAGCAAACAAACAGGGGCCACAGATACGCAGTATTTT
TRBD1	TRBV11-2	TRBJ2-1	NA	CASSPSGTGDEQFF	TGTGCCAGCAGCCCCTCCGGGACAGGGGATGAGCAGTTCTTC
NA	TRBV5-4	TRBJ2-5	NA	CASSSYRRETQYF	TGTGCCAGCAGCTCCTACAGACGAGAGACCCAGTACTTC
TRBD2	TRBV6-5	TRBJ2-5	NA	CASSYTTGLGGETQYF	TGTGCCAGCAGTTACACCACGGGACTAGGTGGGGAGACCCAGTACTTC
NA	TRBV7-6	TRBJ1-5	NA	CASSLDSPYSNQPQHF	TGTGCCAGCAGCTTAGACAGCCCTTATAGCAATCAGCCCCAGCATTTT
TRBD2	TRBV19	TRBJ2-3	NA	CASSTRLAGVTDTQYF	TGTGCCAGTAGTACCCGACTAGCGGGAGTCACAGATACGCAGTATTTT
NA	TRBV9	TRBJ1-4	NA	CASSVQGLTNEKLFF	TGTGCCAGCAGCGTCCAGGGTTTAACTAATGAAAAACTGTTTTTT
TRBD1	TRBV19	TRBJ1-1	NA	CASQLDRGHTEAFF	TGTGCCAGTCAACTCGACAGGGGGCACACTGAAGCTTTCTTT
TRBD2	TRBV5-1	TRBJ2-3	NA	CASSLRGGPDTQYF	TGCGCCAGCAGCTTGCGCGGGGGGCCAGATACGCAGTATTTT
TRBD1	TRBV27	TRBJ2-3	NA	CASSTSGTGFPDTQYF	TGTGCCAGCAGTACCTCCGGGACAGGGTTCCCAGATACGCAGTATTTT
TRBD1	TRBV28	TRBJ1-1	NA	CASRRTGTEAFF	TGTGCCAGCAGAAGGACAGGGACTGAAGCTTTCTTT
TRBD2	TRBV30	TRBJ2-1	NA	CAWSLAGYSYNEQFF	TGTGCCTGGAGTTTAGCGGGATACTCCTACAATGAGCAGTTCTTC
NA	TRBV5-6	TRBJ1-2	few	CASSLGEGRGYTF	TGTGCCAGCAGCCTGGGAGAGGGCCGGGGCTACACCTTC
TRBD1	TRBV6-1	TRBJ2-1	once	CASTPGTGISNEQFF	TGTGCCAGCACCCCTGGGACAGGGATCAGCAATGAGCAGTTCTTC
TRBD1	TRBV27	TRBJ2-3	NA	CASSLYFLTGGRTDTQYF	TGTGCCAGCAGTTTATACTTTTTGACAGGGGGCAGGACAGATACGCAGTATTTT
TRBD1	TRBV7-9	TRBJ2-7	NA	CASSPRTGSYEQYF	TGTGCCAGCAGCCCTAGGACAGGGAGCTACGAGCAGTACTTC
TRBD1	TRBV28	TRBJ1-2	few	CASSWPGTANYGYTF	TGTGCCAGCAGTTGGCCCGGGACAGCTAACTATGGCTACACCTTC
NA	TRBV6-1	TRBJ1-2	NA	CASRAGILANYGYTF	TGTGCCAGCAGGGCCGGTATACTAGCTAACTATGGCTACACCTTC
TRBD2	TRBV6-5	TRBJ2-7	once	CASSPSGGLLYEQYF	TGTGCCAGCAGCCCAAGCGGGGGGCTCCTCTACGAGCAGTACTTC
NA	TRBV6-6	TRBJ2-7	NA	CASGDRRGVISYEQYF	TGTGCCAGCGGGGATCGGAGGGGAGTCATTTCCTACGAGCAGTACTTC
TRBD1	TRBV10-3	TRBJ2-3	NA	CAISQTGVLTDTQYF	TGTGCCATCAGTCAGACAGGGGTTCTCACGGATACGCAGTATTTT
NA	TRBV5-1	TRBJ2-5	NA	CASSPWWGNTGNQETQYF	TGCGCCAGCAGCCCATGGTGGGGGAACACAGGGAACCAAGAGACCCAGTACTTC
NA	TRBV5-6	TRBJ1-5	NA	CASSSVRGGGNQPQHF	TGTGCCAGCAGCTCCGTGAGGGGAGGTGGCAATCAGCCCCAGCATTTT
NA	TRBV11-1	TRBJ2-7	NA	CASSLQGREQYF	TGTGCCAGCAGCTTACAGGGCCGGGAGCAGTACTTC
TRBD1	TRBV5-8	TRBJ2-7	NA	CASSFGTGYEQYF	TGTGCCAGCAGCTTTGGGACAGGTTACGAGCAGTACTTC
NA	TRBV10-3	TRBJ1-3	many	CAISEGGIGNTIYF	TGTGCCATCAGTGAGGGAGGGATTGGAAACACCATATATTTT
TRBD1	TRBV30	TRBJ1-2	NA	CAWSPGGIYGYTF	TGTGCCTGGAGCCCAGGGGGGATCTATGGCTACACCTTC
NA	TRBV10-1	TRBJ1-1	NA	CASSAWLGGKTLNTEAFF	TGCGCCAGCAGTGCGTGGCTCGGCGGGAAGACCTTGAACACTGAAGCTTTCTTT
NA	TRBV7-8	TRBJ1-4	few	CASSLEGHSEKLFF	TGTGCCAGCAGCTTAGAAGGACATTCTGAAAAACTGTTTTTT
TRBD2	TRBV6-1	TRBJ2-4	NA	CASSAARTSGRNIQYF	TGTGCCAGCAGTGCGGCGCGGACTAGCGGGAGGAACATTCAGTACTTC
NA	TRBV9	TRBJ1-2	NA	CASSARPGGGGYTF	TGTGCCAGCAGCGCCCGACCGGGAGGAGGAGGCTACACCTTC
TRBD1	TRBV19	TRBJ2-1	NA	CATAGQGADEQFF	TGTGCCACCGCCGGACAGGGGGCTGATGAGCAGTTCTTC
NA	TRBV27	TRBJ1-2	NA	CASSYSRDYGYTF	TGTGCCAGCAGCTATTCCAGGGACTATGGCTACACCTTC
TRBD2	TRBV7-9	TRBJ2-5	NA	CASSLLLAVQETQYF	TGTGCCAGCAGCTTGTTACTAGCGGTCCAAGAGACCCAGTACTTC
TRBD1	TRBV27	TRBJ2-5	once	CASSSGTGADMVETQYF	TGTGCCAGCAGTTCCGGGACAGGGGCGGATATGGTGGAGACCCAGTACTTC
TRBD2	TRBV11-3	TRBJ2-1	NA	CASSEGLAGNNEQFF	TGTGCCAGCAGCGAGGGACTAGCGGGGAACAATGAGCAGTTCTTC
TRBD2	TRBV5-4	TRBJ2-1	NA	CASSLAGVDEQFF	TGTGCCAGCAGCTTAGCGGGAGTGGATGAGCAGTTCTTC
NA	TRBV7-9	TRBJ2-1	NA	CASSPTGGQGDEQFF	TGTGCCAGCAGCCCTACCGGAGGGCAGGGGGATGAGCAGTTCTTC
NA	TRBV7-2	TRBJ2-6	NA	CASSLPGGYNSGANVLTF	TGTGCCAGCAGCCTCCCCGGAGGATACAACTCTGGGGCCAACGTCCTGACTTTC
NA	TRBV27	TRBJ1-2	NA	CASSSGQSHYGYTF	TGTGCCAGCAGTTCAGGACAGAGCCACTATGGCTACACCTTC
TRBD2	TRBV28	TRBJ2-7	NA	CASSSPTRTSGGLYEQYF	TGTGCCAGCAGTTCCCCTACTCGGACTAGCGGGGGGCTCTACGAGCAGTACTTC
NA	TRBV2	TRBJ1-6	NA	CASSAGSSSYNSPLHF	TGTGCCAGCAGTGCAGGGTCTAGCTCCTATAATTCACCCCTCCACTTT
TRBD1	TRBV28	TRBJ1-1	NA	CASLQNRGSMNTEAFF	TGTGCCAGCCTCCAAAACAGGGGATCCATGAACACTGAAGCTTTCTTT
TRBD1	TRBV25-1	TRBJ1-2	few	CASSGVGQTYGYTF	TGTGCCAGCAGTGGAGTGGGACAGACCTATGGCTACACCTTC
TRBD1	TRBV13	TRBJ1-2	NA	CASSFLAQGANYGYTF	TGTGCCAGCAGCTTCCTGGCACAGGGGGCTAACTATGGCTACACCTTC
TRBD2	TRBV18	TRBJ2-2	once	CASSHTGGPTGELFF	TGTGCCAGCTCACACACGGGAGGGCCCACCGGGGAGCTGTTTTTT
NA	TRBV5-6	TRBJ2-5	NA	CASSSQETQYF	TGTGCCAGCAGCTCGCAAGAGACCCAGTACTTC
TRBD2	TRBV6-5	TRBJ2-7	NA	CASSYPGTSGTYEQYF	TGTGCCAGCAGTTACCCAGGGACTAGCGGGACCTACGAGCAGTACTTC
TRBD2	TRBV18	TRBJ2-2	NA	CASSPHSGGPLAGELFF	TGTGCCAGCTCACCGCATAGCGGGGGGCCACTTGCCGGGGAGCTGTTTTTT
NA	TRBV19	TRBJ2-1	NA	CASSPPSYNEQFF	TGTGCCAGTAGTCCTCCGAGTTACAATGAGCAGTTCTTC
NA	TRBV5-6	TRBJ2-1	NA	CASRTEAYNEQFF	TGTGCCAGCCGAACCGAGGCCTACAATGAGCAGTTCTTC
NA	TRBV4-1	TRBJ2-4	NA	CASSQDPVKNIQYF	TGCGCCAGCAGCCAAGATCCGGTAAAAAACATTCAGTACTTC
NA	TRBV6-6	TRBJ2-1	NA	CASSPADDPRREQFF	TGTGCCAGCAGCCCCGCTGATGACCCGCGGAGGGAGCAGTTCTTC